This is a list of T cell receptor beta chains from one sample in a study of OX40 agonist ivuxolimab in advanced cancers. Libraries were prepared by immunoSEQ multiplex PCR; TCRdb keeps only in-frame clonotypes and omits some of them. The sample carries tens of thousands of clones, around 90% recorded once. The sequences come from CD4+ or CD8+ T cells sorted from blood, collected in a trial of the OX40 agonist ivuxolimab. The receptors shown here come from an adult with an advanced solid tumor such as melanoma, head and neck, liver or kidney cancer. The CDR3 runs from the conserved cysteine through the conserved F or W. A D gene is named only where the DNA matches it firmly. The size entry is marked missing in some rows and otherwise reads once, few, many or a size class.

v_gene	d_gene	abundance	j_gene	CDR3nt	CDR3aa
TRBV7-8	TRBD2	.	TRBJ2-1	TGTGCCAGCGCCCGGGGACTAGCGGATTACAATGAGCAGTTCTTC	CASARGLADYNEQFF
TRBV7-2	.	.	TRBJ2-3	TGTGCCAGCAGCTCCAGTCGGGGAGTTGGGTCAGATACGCAGTATTTT	CASSSSRGVGSDTQYF
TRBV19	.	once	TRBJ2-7	TGTGCCAGTACCGGAGGGACGTATGGATCCTACGAGCAGTACTTC	CASTGGTYGSYEQYF
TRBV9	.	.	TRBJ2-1	TGTGCCAGCAGCGAACGGGGGGCCGGGGATGAGCAGTTCTTC	CASSERGAGDEQFF
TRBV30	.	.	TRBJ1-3	TGTGCCTGGAGTGTAAAGGGGGGGGCTACCTCTGGAAACACCATATATTTT	CAWSVKGGATSGNTIYF
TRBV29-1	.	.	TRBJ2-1	TGCACCGTGGGCCCGGGGAGTTTGTACAATGAGCAGTTCTTC	CTVGPGSLYNEQFF
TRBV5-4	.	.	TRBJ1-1	TGTGCCAGCAGCTTCCCCTCCGGGCCGGGCACTGAAGCTTTCTTT	CASSFPSGPGTEAFF
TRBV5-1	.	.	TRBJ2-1	TGCGCCAGCAGCTCGACAGTTTCTTACAATGAGCAGTTCTTC	CASSSTVSYNEQFF
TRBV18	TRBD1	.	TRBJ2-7	TGTGCCAGCTCACCTGGGACAGGGGGCTTGTACGAGCAGTACTTC	CASSPGTGGLYEQYF
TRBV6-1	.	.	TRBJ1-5	TGTGCCAGCAGTGAAAGTTGGGCATTAAGAAATCAGCCCCAGCATTTT	CASSESWALRNQPQHF
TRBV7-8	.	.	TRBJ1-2	TGTGCCAGCAGCTTATATCAGACAGGAGCCACCTTC	CASSLYQTGATF
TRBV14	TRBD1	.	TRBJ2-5	TGTGCCAGCAGCCAAGGGACAGGGGGCCGACAAGAGACCCAGTACTTC	CASSQGTGGRQETQYF
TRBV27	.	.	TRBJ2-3	TGTGCCAGCAGTCTGAAGACGGGCACAGATACGCAGTATTTT	CASSLKTGTDTQYF
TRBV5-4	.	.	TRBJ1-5	TGTGCCAGCAGCCCGGGGGGGGGTGATCAGCCCCAGCATTTT	CASSPGGGDQPQHF
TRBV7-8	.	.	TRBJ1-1	TGTGCCAGCACCACCCGGGCCCGAGGACAGAACACTGAAGCTTTCTTT	CASTTRARGQNTEAFF
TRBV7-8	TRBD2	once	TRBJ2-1	TGTGCCAGCAGCTTAAACGGACTGGGACTAGCGGGAAACAATGAGCAGTTCTTC	CASSLNGLGLAGNNEQFF
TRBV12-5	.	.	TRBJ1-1	TGTGCTAGTGGTTTGGTAGTCGGGGGGCTTATTAAGAACACTGAAGCTTTCTTT	CASGLVVGGLIKNTEAFF
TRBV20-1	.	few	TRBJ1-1	TGCAGTGCTAGAGTATCGTTCGAAGCTTTCTTT	CSARVSFEAFF
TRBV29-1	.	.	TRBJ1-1	TGCAGCGTTGAATTGTTGGGGAACACTGAAGCTTTCTTT	CSVELLGNTEAFF
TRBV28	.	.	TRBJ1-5	TGTGCCATCCAGGGTCGTCAAGGTCAGCCCCAGCATTTT	CAIQGRQGQPQHF
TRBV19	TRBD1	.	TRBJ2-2	TGTGCCGGACAGGGTGGCGGGGAGCTGTTTTTT	CAGQGGGELFF
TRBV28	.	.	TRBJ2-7	TGTGCCAGCAGCCGAGCTAGGCGTGACGAGCAGTACTTC	CASSRARRDEQYF